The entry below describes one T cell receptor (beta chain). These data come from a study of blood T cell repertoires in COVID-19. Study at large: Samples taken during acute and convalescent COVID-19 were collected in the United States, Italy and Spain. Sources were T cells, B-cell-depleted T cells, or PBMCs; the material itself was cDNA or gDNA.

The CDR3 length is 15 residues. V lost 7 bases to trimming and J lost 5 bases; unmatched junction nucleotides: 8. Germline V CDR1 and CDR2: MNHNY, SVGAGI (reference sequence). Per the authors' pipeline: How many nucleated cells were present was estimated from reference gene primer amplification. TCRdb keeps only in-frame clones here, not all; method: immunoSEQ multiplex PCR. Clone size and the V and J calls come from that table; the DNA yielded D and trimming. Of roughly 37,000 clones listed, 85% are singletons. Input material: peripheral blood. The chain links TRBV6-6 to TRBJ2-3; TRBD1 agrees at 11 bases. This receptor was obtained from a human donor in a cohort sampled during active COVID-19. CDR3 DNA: TGTGCCAGCACCCAGGGACAGGGGGTGGTAGATACGCAGTATTTT. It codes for CASTQGQGVVDTQYF.